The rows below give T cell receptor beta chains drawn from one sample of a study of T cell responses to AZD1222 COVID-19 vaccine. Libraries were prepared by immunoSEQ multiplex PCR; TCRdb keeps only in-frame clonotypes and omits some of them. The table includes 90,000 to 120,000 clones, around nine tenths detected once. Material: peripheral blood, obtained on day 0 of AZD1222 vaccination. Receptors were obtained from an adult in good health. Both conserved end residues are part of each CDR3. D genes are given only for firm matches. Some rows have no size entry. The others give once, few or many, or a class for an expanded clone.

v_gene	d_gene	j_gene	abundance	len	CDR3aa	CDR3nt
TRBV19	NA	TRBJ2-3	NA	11	CASSLSDTQYF	TGTGCCAGTAGTCTTTCAGATACGCAGTATTTT
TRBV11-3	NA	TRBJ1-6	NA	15	CASSSDRVIGSPLHF	TGTGCCAGCAGCTCGGACCGGGTGATAGGATCACCCCTCCACTTT
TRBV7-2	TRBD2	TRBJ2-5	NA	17	CASSLEGTSGGVETQYF	TGTGCCAGCAGCTTAGAGGGGACTAGCGGGGGAGTGGAGACCCAGTACTTC
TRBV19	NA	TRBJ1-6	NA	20	CASSIFLDEGLSSYNSPLHF	TGTGCCAGTAGTATATTCCTCGACGAGGGCTTAAGCTCCTATAATTCACCCCTCCACTTT
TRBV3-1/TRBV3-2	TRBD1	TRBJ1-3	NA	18	CASSPTRGTDSSGNTIYF	TGTGCCAGCAGCCCGACCCGGGGGACAGACAGCTCTGGAAACACCATATATTTT
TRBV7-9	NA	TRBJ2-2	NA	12	CASSSPHGELFF	TGTGCCAGCAGCTCTCCACACGGGGAGCTGTTTTTT
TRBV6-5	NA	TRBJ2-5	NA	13	CASSYARVETQYF	TGTGCCAGCAGTTACGCCCGGGTCGAGACCCAGTACTTC
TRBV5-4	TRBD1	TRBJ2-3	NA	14	CASSLGQGRDTQYF	TGTGCCAGCAGCCTCGGACAGGGGAGAGATACGCAGTATTTT
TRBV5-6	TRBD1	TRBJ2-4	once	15	CASSSGGPGSNIQYF	TGTGCCAGCAGCTCAGGGGGCCCTGGGAGTAACATTCAGTACTTC
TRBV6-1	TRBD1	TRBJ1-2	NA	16	CASSAHLLNRGDGYTF	TGTGCCAGCAGTGCCCATTTGCTCAACAGGGGTGATGGCTACACCTTC
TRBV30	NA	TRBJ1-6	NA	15	CAWSNLGLVGSPLHF	TGTGCCTGGAGCAACCTGGGACTAGTGGGTTCACCCCTCCACTTT
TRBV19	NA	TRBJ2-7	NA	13	CASSPGQIYEQYF	TGTGCCAGTAGTCCGGGACAAATCTACGAGCAGTACTTC
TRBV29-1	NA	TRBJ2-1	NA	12	CSSPRGANEQFF	TGCAGCTCCCCCAGAGGGGCCAATGAGCAGTTCTTC
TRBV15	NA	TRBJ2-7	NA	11	CATSEDYEQYF	TGTGCCACATCGGAGGACTACGAGCAGTACTTC
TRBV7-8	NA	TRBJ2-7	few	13	CASSLKAVYEQYF	TGTGCCAGCAGCTTAAAAGCTGTCTACGAGCAGTACTTC
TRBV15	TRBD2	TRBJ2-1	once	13	CATRAGGHNEQFF	TGTGCCACCAGAGCGGGGGGGCACAATGAGCAGTTCTTC
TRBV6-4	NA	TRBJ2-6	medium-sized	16	CASSDVPSSGANVLTF	TGTGCCAGCAGTGACGTTCCGAGCTCTGGGGCCAACGTCCTGACTTTC
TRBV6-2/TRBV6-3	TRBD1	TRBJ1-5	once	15	CASSTGQGSNQPQHF	TGTGCCAGCAGCACGGGACAGGGGAGCAATCAGCCCCAGCATTTT
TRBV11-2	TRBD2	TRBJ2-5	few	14	CASSATSGGETQYF	TGTGCCAGCAGCGCGACTAGCGGGGGAGAGACCCAGTACTTC
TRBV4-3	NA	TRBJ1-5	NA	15	CASSQDRGVGQPQHF	TGCGCCAGCAGCCAAGATCGGGGGGTTGGTCAGCCCCAGCATTTT
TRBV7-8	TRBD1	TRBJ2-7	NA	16	CASSLERTGGGYEQYF	TGTGCCAGCAGCTTAGAAAGGACAGGGGGCGGCTACGAGCAGTACTTC
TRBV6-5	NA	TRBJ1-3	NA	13	CASSTNSGNTIYF	TGTGCCAGCAGTACTAACTCTGGAAACACCATATATTTT
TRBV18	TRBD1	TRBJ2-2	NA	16	CASSTDRVMVTGELFF	TGTGCCAGCTCAACCGACAGGGTAATGGTCACCGGGGAGCTGTTTTTT
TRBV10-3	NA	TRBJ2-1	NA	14	CAISESGSDNEQFF	TGTGCCATCAGTGAAAGTGGCAGTGACAATGAGCAGTTCTTC
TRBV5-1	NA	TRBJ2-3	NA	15	CASSFMHRGTDTQYF	TGCGCCAGCAGCTTCATGCACCGGGGCACAGATACGCAGTATTTT
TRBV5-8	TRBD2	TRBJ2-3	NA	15	CASSLGGGLPDTQYF	TGTGCCAGCAGCTTGGGGGGAGGGCTCCCAGATACGCAGTATTTT
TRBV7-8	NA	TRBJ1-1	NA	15	CASSLGSRGNTEAFF	TGTGCCAGCAGCTTAGGATCTAGGGGGAACACTGAAGCTTTCTTT
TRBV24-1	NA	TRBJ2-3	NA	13	CATSDLNGATQYF	TGTGCCACCAGTGATTTGAATGGGGCTACGCAGTATTTT
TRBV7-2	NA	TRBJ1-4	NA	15	CASSPGGSTNEKLFF	TGTGCCAGCAGCCCTGGGGGCTCGACTAATGAAAAACTGTTTTTT
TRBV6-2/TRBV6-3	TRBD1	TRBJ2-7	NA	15	CASSPGGQGFNEQYF	TGTGCCAGCAGCCCTGGGGGACAGGGTTTCAACGAGCAGTACTTC
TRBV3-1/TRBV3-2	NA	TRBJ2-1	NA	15	CASSRAFGVEREQFF	TGTGCCAGCAGCCGAGCCTTTGGGGTAGAACGGGAGCAGTTCTTC
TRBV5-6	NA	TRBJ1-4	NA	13	CASSLGTTEKLFF	TGTGCCAGCAGCTTAGGTACTACCGAAAAACTGTTTTTT
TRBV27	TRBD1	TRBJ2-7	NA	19	CASSPPPGQGAFRSYEQYF	TGTGCCAGCAGTCCCCCCCCGGGGCAGGGGGCTTTTAGGTCCTACGAGCAGTACTTC
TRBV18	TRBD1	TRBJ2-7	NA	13	CASSGTGSYEQYF	TGTGCCAGCTCTGGGACAGGTTCCTACGAGCAGTACTTC
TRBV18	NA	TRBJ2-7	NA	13	CASSPEIDYEQYF	TGTGCCAGCTCCCCTGAAATCGACTACGAGCAGTACTTC
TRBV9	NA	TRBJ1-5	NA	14	CASSVGASNQPQHF	TGTGCCAGCAGCGTCGGAGCCAGCAATCAGCCCCAGCATTTT
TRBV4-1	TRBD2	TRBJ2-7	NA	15	CASSLGTSGAYEQYF	TGCGCCAGCAGCCTGGGGACTAGCGGGGCCTACGAGCAGTACTTC
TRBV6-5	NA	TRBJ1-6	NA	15	CASSYRDLGNSPLHF	TGTGCCAGCAGTTACCGGGACTTAGGGAATTCACCCCTCCACTTT
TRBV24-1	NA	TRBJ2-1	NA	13	CATSADRSHEQFF	TGTGCCACCAGCGCGGATAGGTCCCATGAGCAGTTCTTC
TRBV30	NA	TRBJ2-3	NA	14	CAWSAGVDTDTQYF	TGTGCCTGGAGTGCCGGCGTTGACACAGATACGCAGTATTTT
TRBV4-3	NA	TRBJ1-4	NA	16	CASSQDLGLSNEKLFF	TGCGCCAGCAGCCAAGATCTGGGACTCAGTAATGAAAAACTGTTTTTT
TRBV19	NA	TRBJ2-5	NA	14	CASSDPSLQETQYF	TGTGCCAGTAGCGACCCTAGTTTACAAGAGACCCAGTACTTC
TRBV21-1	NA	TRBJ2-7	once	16	CASSKVDRGLSYEQYF	TGTGCCAGCAGCAAAGTGGACAGGGGGCTATCCTACGAGCAGTACTTC